Detailed here is one T cell receptor (beta chain). Its target antigen remains unknown. Base quality data are lacking; no much larger clone is found one base away. The record originates from a study of blood T cell repertoires in COVID-19 (dated by TCRdb to 2018 to 2020). Notes on the research overall: The collaborator samples originated in the United States, Italy and Spain and spanned the acute and convalescent phases of COVID-19. The prospective study material was composed of cDNA or gDNA derived from T cells, B-cell-depleted T cells, or PBMCs. The dataset comprised deeply sampled blood TCRbeta repertoires from subjects exposed to, actively infected with, or recovered from COVID-19. The repertoires were made available in a free public database intended to serve as a resource for research on the immune response to SARS-CoV-2. Samples were obtained from the ongoing ImmuneRACE study (first 160 participants) and from some 1,200 subjects provided by 6 global collaborators. A de-identified subject ID, COVID-19 status, age in years and sex were almost always included in the sample metadata. Where available, HLA class I and class II types were taken from metadata supplied by the sample provider and were not determined by assay-based typing.

TCRbeta CDR3 regions were amplified from genomic DNA using the immunoSEQ Assay, a bias-controlled multiplex PCR. The paper's processing steps were these. The number of nucleated cells in each sample was estimated by amplification of reference gene primers within the assay. To quantify the absolute abundance of each unique TCRbeta CDR3 rearrangement, sequence reads were collapsed and filtered. For each sample, productive Simpson clonality was calculated by taking the square root of Simpson's diversity index across productive rearrangements. TCRdb provides this immuneACCESS table in a form limited to in-frame rearrangements. Some clones are lacking; in checked studies, under half of them reflect an unresolved V gene, and why the rest are absent is not known. V and J calls and clone size are as listed in that table; D and trimming were resolved from the DNA. This sample lists about 58,000 clones; approximately 86% were detected once. About 8% of the sample goes to the ten largest clones.

Trimming costs V 0 bases and J 5 bases, and their ends lie 7 bases apart. From the cysteine through the phenylalanine, the CDR3 covers 13 amino acids. Here the CDR3 DNA is all that survives: 39 bases in frame from base 1. The germline V gene specifies KGHSH as CDR1 and LQKENI as CDR2. The collaborating institutions used their own protocols to collect whole blood in K2EDTA tubes. Collaborator samples were shipped for TCRbeta analysis as frozen whole blood, isolated PBMCs, or DNA extracted from either sample type. Overall results and qualifications from the work: Clinical and demographic metadata were provided uncurated, with the amount varying by source and participant.

This receptor was identified in a woman aged 70-85 years with active COVID-19. Recombination linked TRBV18 to TRBJ1-2; the best D guess is TRBD1, with 5 bases matching. Sequencing was done on a sample of peripheral blood. The CDR3 amino acid sequence is: CASSPPGLYGYTF. The sequenced DNA: TGTGCCAGCTCACCACCGGGACTTTATGGCTACACCTTC.